A single sample is the source of the 27 T cell receptor beta chains below, sequenced in a study of cytomegalovirus exposure and HLA in healthy donors. Primers included in the PCR were 60 Vbeta and 13 Jbeta primers. Clones were sequenced by immunoSEQ multiplex PCR, and TCRdb holds only the in-frame ones, with some missing. In the table there are 110,000 to 150,000 clones, around 10% of which are singletons. The sequenced material came from PBMCs. The receptors were sampled from a man aged 45-65 years in good health and CMV-seronegative.

The chain carries TRBV28 and TRBJ2-7; 9 nucleotides line up with TRBD1. The V segment lost 4 bases and the J segment 9 bases; nucleotides outside the gene matches: 10. The CDR3 is 14 amino acids. CDR1 MDHEN and CDR2 SYDVKM come from the germline V gene. The DNA of the CDR3 is TGTGCCAGCAGTTCTCCGGGACAGGGACACGGGCAGTACTTC. Protein sequence: CASSSPGQGHGQYF.

This clone showed up just a few times. J is TRBJ1-1 and V is TRBV2; possible D gene TRBD1, 6 bases. Trimming cost V 4 bases and J 0 bases, with 12 bases left between them. The V gene's germline CDR1 is SNHLY and CDR2 FYNNEI. The CDR3 has 15 amino acids. The DNA for the CDR3 is TGTGCCAGCAGTGGGGCAGGGGATCTGAACACTGAAGCTTTCTTT. This gives the protein CASSGAGDLNTEAFF. Based on the CDR3 plus reference TRBV2 and TRBJ1-1, the full variable domain is EPEVTQTPSHQVTQMGQEVILRCVPISNHLYFYWYRQILGQKVEFLVSFYNNEISEKSEIFDDQFSVERPDGSNFTLKIRSTKLEDSAMYFCASSGAGDLNTEAFFGQGTRLTVV.

This chain uses TRBV5-1 with TRBJ1-4; maybe TRBD1 (5 bases). Trimming took 2 bases from V and 0 from J, leaving 8 bases between them. The germline V gene has CDR1 SGHRS and CDR2 YFSETQ. There are 15 residues in the CDR3. The CDR3 nucleotides read TGCGCCAGCAGCTTTCTGGACACAACTAATGAAAAACTGTTTTTT. As protein: CASSFLDTTNEKLFF.

This clone has just a few counts. The chain recombines TRBV7-9 with TRBJ2-7, with 7 bases lining up with TRBD1. The CDR3 loop spans 14 amino acids. Germline-derived CDR1 and CDR2 are SEHNR and FQNEAQ (reference sequence). V lost 5 bases to trimming and J lost 1 base; unmatched junction nucleotides: 5. CDR3 loop: CASSKDRVSYEQYF. The DNA for the CDR3 is TGTGCCAGCAGCAAAGACAGGGTTTCCTACGAGCAGTACTTC.

This clone was seen a handful of times. The gene calls are TRBV10-3 and TRBJ2-1; a weak D match, TRBD1 (6 bases). The CDR3 is 13 residues long. The V end lost 5 bases, the J end lost 5 bases, and 10 bases lay between the germline ends. Germline CDR1 and CDR2: ENHRY and SYGVKD. CDR3 amino acids: CAISKGQNNEQFF. CDR3 coding DNA: TGTGCCATCAGTAAAGGACAGAACAATGAGCAGTTCTTC.

V is TRBV2 and J is TRBJ1-3; D gene unclear. V was trimmed by 3 bases and J by 0 bases, leaving 6 bases between them. Germline V gene lookup returns CDR1 SNHLY and CDR2 FYNNEI. The CDR3 extends over 14 amino acids. CDR3 DNA sequence: TGTGCCAGCAGTGATGCCTACTCTGGAAACACCATATATTTT. It specifies CASSDAYSGNTIYF.

This clone has a handful of counts. The CDR3 DNA reads TGTGCCAGCAGCCGGAGCAGCACCGGGGAGCTGTTTTTT. Protein sequence: CASSRSSTGELFF. The rearrangement uses TRBV2 and TRBJ2-2; D gene ambiguous. V was shortened by 6 bases and J by 4 bases, with 9 bases between the two germline ends. CDR1 is SNHLY and CDR2 is FYNNEI in the germline V gene. This CDR3 is 13 amino acids long. The variable domain in full, completed from reference TRBV2 and TRBJ2-2, reads EPEVTQTPSHQVTQMGQEVILRCVPISNHLYFYWYRQILGQKVEFLVSFYNNEISEKSEIFDDQFSVERPDGSNFTLKIRSTKLEDSAMYFCASSRSSTGELFFGEGSRLTVL.

The rearrangement links TRBV29-1 to TRBJ2-3; D is uncertain. V shed 1 base and J shed 0 bases, with 5 bases lying between them. Germline V lookup: CDR1 SQVTM, CDR2 ANQGSEA. CDR3 length: 13 residues. The CDR3 spells CSVEVTSTDTQYF. CDR3 DNA sequence: TGCAGCGTTGAAGTCACTAGCACAGATACGCAGTATTTT.

Only a few counts were recorded for this clone. The chain couples TRBV5-6 to TRBJ2-5; D uncertain. The germline V gene encodes CDR1 SGHDT and CDR2 YYEEEE. The V gene lost 4 bases and the J gene lost 5 bases, with 18 bases spanning the gap. CDR3 size: 15 residues. The CDR3 nucleotides read TGTGCCAGCAGCCCCCGAGGCAAAAAATGGGAGACCCAGTACTTC. As protein: CASSPRGKKWETQYF.

The chain joins TRBV9 to TRBJ2-3; 12 nucleotides agree with TRBD2. After removal of 4 bases from V and 1 base from J, the junction contained 10 bases not matched to a gene. Germline values: CDR1 SGDLS, CDR2 YYNGEE. The CDR3 has 18 amino acids. In DNA form, the CDR3 reads TGTGCCAGCAGCCCCCGGCTAGCGGGGGGGTCTCGCACAGATACGCAGTATTTT. This sequence encodes CASSPRLAGGSRTDTQYF.

J is TRBJ2-5 and V is TRBV5-1; the D is unclear. V shed 0 bases and J shed 4 bases, with 10 bases lying between them. The CDR3 length is 14 residues. Germline V gene lookup returns CDR1 SGHRS and CDR2 YFSETQ. The CDR3 DNA is TGCGCCAGCAGCTTGGCCCTACCCCGAGAGACCCAGTACTTC. This sequence encodes CASSLALPRETQYF.

This clone appeared a few times. The J gene is TRBJ2-3, the V gene TRBV2; maybe TRBD2 (6 bases). CDR1 and CDR2 (germline): SNHLY, FYNNEI. This CDR3 region has 14 residues. The V and J ends lost 5 bases and 1 base respectively, with 10 bases between them. CDR3 sequence reads: CASSFTSRTDTQYF. DNA for the CDR3: TGTGCCAGCAGTTTCACTAGCCGCACAGATACGCAGTATTTT.

Only a few counts were recorded for this clone. The same CDR3 also results from other DNA sequences found in this sample. The V call is TRBV6-5, the J call TRBJ2-5; D not resolved. Germline values: CDR1 MNHEY, CDR2 SVGAGI. Between the trimmed V and J ends, which lost 6 bases and 2 bases, there was a span of 16 bases. The CDR3 loop spans 15 amino acids. CDR3 sequence reads: CASSQARDSQETQYF. The CDR3 DNA reads TGTGCCAGCAGCCAAGCCCGAGACTCTCAAGAGACCCAGTACTTC.

This clone was counted between two and nine times. V is TRBV15 and J is TRBJ1-5, with 8 bases identical to TRBD1. Per the germline V gene, CDR1 is LNHNV and CDR2 is YYDKDF (reference sequence). This CDR3 spans 14 amino acids. After removal of 3 bases from V and 7 bases from J, the junction contained 5 bases not matched to a gene. The DNA of the CDR3 is TGTGCCACCAGCAGGGACAGGGTGAGCCAGCCCCAGCATTTT. It encodes CATSRDRVSQPQHF.

The chain has TRBV5-4 and TRBJ1-3; D is possibly TRBD1 (6 bases). CDR1 is SGHNT and CDR2 is YYREEE in the germline V gene (reference sequence). V lost 1 base to trimming and J lost 5 bases, with 13 bases between them. The CDR3 length is 15 residues. This CDR3 reads CASSLPGRGRNTIYF. Here the CDR3 DNA reads TGTGCCAGCAGCTTGCCCGGCAGGGGTAGAAACACCATATATTTT.

The chain is built from TRBV7-8 and TRBJ2-7, with D perhaps matching TRBD2 (6 bases). The CDR3 loop spans 13 amino acids. The ends were cut back, 4 bases at V and 4 bases at J, with 11 bases in the middle. Germline V gene lookup returns CDR1 SGHVS and CDR2 FQNEAQ. The CDR3 region has the DNA TGTGCCAGCAGCTCTGGGACTTCGTACGAGCAGTACTTC. Amino acid sequence: CASSSGTSYEQYF.

In DNA, the CDR3 is TGCGCCAGCAGCACCAGCGAGCCGGTCGAAGAGCAGTACTTC. Encoded protein: CASSTSEPVEEQYF. V usage is TRBV5-1 and J usage is TRBJ2-7; no clear D gene. CDR1 is SGHRS and CDR2 is YFSETQ in the germline V gene. Trimming pared 4 bases from V and 7 bases from J, leaving 18 bases between. This CDR3 spans 14 amino acids.

The rearrangement joins TRBV7-9 to TRBJ2-5; perhaps TRBD2 as D (5 bases). Germline V gene sequence: CDR1 SEHNR, CDR2 FQNEAQ (reference sequence). Trimming left V 6 bases short and J 9 bases short, with 11 bases between. The CDR3 spans 11 residues. In DNA, the CDR3 is TGTGCCAGCAGATTATCAGCGGCCCAGTACTTC. Protein sequence: CASRLSAAQYF. The full variable domain, in which reference TRBV7-9 and TRBJ2-5 provide the parts outside the CDR3, is DTGVSQNPRHKITKRGQNVTFRCDPISEHNRLYWYRQTLGQGPEFLTYFQNEAQLEKSRLLSDRFSAERPKGSFSTLEIQRTEQGDSAMYLCASRLSAAQYFGPGTRLLVL.

The V call is TRBV5-1, the J call TRBJ1-2, with unresolved D. Deletions cut 0 bases from V and 1 base from J, with 13 bases between. There are 16 residues in the CDR3. The germline CDR1 and CDR2 sequences are SGHRS and YFSETQ. CDR3 amino acids: CASSLDPLGGNYGYTF. The CDR3 DNA follows: TGCGCCAGCAGCTTGGACCCTTTGGGAGGTAACTATGGCTACACCTTC. The full variable domain, in which reference TRBV5-1 and TRBJ1-2 provide the parts outside the CDR3, is KAGVTQTPRYLIKTRGQQVTLSCSPISGHRSVSWYQQTPGQGLQFLFEYFSETQRNKGNFPGRFSGRQFSNSRSEMNVSTLELGDSALYLCASSLDPLGGNYGYTFGSGTRLTVV.

The chain uses TRBV5-1 and TRBJ2-5; 10 nucleotides match TRBD1. The germline V gene encodes CDR1 SGHRS and CDR2 YFSETQ. Trimming at V came to 5 bases and at J to 7 bases, leaving 14 bases not matched to a gene. The CDR3 runs 16 residues. CDR3 nucleotides: TGCGCCAGCAGGGACCCCGGGACAGGGGTGTCAGGGACCCAGTACTTC. This gives the protein CASRDPGTGVSGTQYF.

The chain combines TRBV5-1 with TRBJ2-7; TRBD1 agrees at 7 bases. CDR3 length: 14 residues. Germline values: CDR1 SGHRS, CDR2 YFSETQ. V dropped 2 bases and J dropped 4; count of bases not matched to a gene: 6. CDR3: CASSFVETGYEQYF. The CDR3 coding sequence is TGCGCCAGCAGCTTTGTAGAGACAGGGTACGAGCAGTACTTC.

The chain uses TRBV10-3 and TRBJ1-1; possibly TRBD1 for D (6 bases). Germline lookup yields CDR1 ENHRY and CDR2 SYGVKD. V lost 9 bases and J lost 1, with 12 bases in between. CDR3 length equals 13 residues. The CDR3 DNA reads TGTGCCATAGCCGGGACACCGAACACTGAAGCTTTCTTT. The encoded protein is CAIAGTPNTEAFF.

This clone was counted a few times. DNA for the CDR3: TGTGCCAGCAGCAGCTTTGGGGAGCACACTGAAGCTTTCTTT. The encoded protein is CASSSFGEHTEAFF. The genes are TRBV7-2 and TRBJ1-1; D gene ambiguous. V was pared by 5 bases and J by 3 bases, with 13 bases between. CDR3 length equals 14 residues. Germline-derived CDR1 and CDR2 are SGHTA and FQGNSA.

This clone was counted a few times. V usage is TRBV9 and J usage is TRBJ2-4; TRBD1 matches at 8 bases. The CDR3 covers 15 residues. Trimming at V came to 4 bases and at J to 2 bases, leaving 5 bases not matched to a gene. In germline, CDR1 is SGDLS, CDR2 YYNGEE. The CDR3 reads CASSKAGGSKNIQYF. CDR3 bases: TGTGCCAGCAGCAAAGCAGGGGGCTCCAAAAACATTCAGTACTTC.

The chain combines TRBV30 with TRBJ1-4; D is undetermined. The CDR3 runs 15 residues. Germline assignment: CDR1 GTSNPN and CDR2 SVGIG (reference sequence). V lost 0 bases and J lost 8, with 16 bases in between. The CDR3 region has the DNA TGTGCCTGGAGTGTACAGAGAGGGAGAGGCGAAAAACTGTTTTTT. This codes for CAWSVQRGRGEKLFF.

This clone turned up a few times. The V and J genes are TRBV11-2 and TRBJ1-2; 8 bases are shared with TRBD1. The CDR3 covers 17 residues. Germline V gene lookup returns CDR1 SGHAT and CDR2 FQNNGV. V was clipped by 0 bases and J by 8 bases; unmatched bases: 14. CDR3 DNA sequence: TGTGCCAGCAGCTTAGATCATCGAGCCAGGGGGCGAGTAGGCTACACCTTC. This gives the protein CASSLDHRARGRVGYTF.

This clone was counted only a few times. The gene calls are TRBV30 and TRBJ1-1; D is undetermined. CDR1 GTSNPN and CDR2 SVGIG come from the germline V gene (reference sequence). With 1 base removed from V and 4 bases from J, the gap between germline ends came to 13 bases. This CDR3 spans 14 amino acids. CDR3 sequence (DNA): TGTGCCTGGAGTGCGGGAGGGTTGGGCACTGAAGCTTTCTTT. This gives the protein CAWSAGGLGTEAFF.